The 6 T cell receptor beta chains below were found in one sample sequenced in a study of neurological immune-mediated disorders. TCRdb redid the calling of the 5' RACE reads with MiXCR, one entry per CDR3 protein. The data hold tens of thousands of distinct CDR3 sequences, with around 3.5% observed a single time. Material for sequencing was PBMCs. The receptors shown here come from a woman in her forties or fifties with multiple sclerosis.

There are many counts of this clonotype. CDR3 sequence reads: CSASVRGRGETQYF. The CDR3 nucleotides are TGCAGTGCTAGTGTGCGGGGGAGGGGAGAGACCCAGTACTTC. The chain employs TRBV20-1 and TRBJ2-5, with 7 bases matching TRBD2. V lost 3 bases to trimming and J lost 4 bases; unmatched junction nucleotides: 8. The CDR3 totals 14 residues. Looked up from germline, CDR1 is DFQATT and CDR2 is SNEGSKA (reference sequence).

This clonotype was picked up many times. The chain has TRBV7-6 and TRBJ2-2, with TRBD2 matching over 10 bases. Trimming took 5 bases from V and 8 from J; bases not matched to a gene: 11. From germline, CDR1 is SGHVS and CDR2 FNYEAQ. The CDR3 has 16 residues. The CDR3 sequence is CASSPGTSALVGELFF. As DNA, the CDR3 is TGTGCCAGCAGCCCCGGGACTAGCGCCCTTGTGGGGGAGCTGTTTTTT.

The genes are TRBV3-1 and TRBJ2-1; 8 bases align to TRBD2. Germline CDR1 is LGHDT and CDR2 is YNNKEL (reference sequence). The CDR3 runs to 16 residues. Unmatched junction bases numbered 9, after V lost 4 bases and J lost 4 bases. The DNA for the CDR3 is TGTGCCAGCAGCCGCGGAAGCGGGGGCAATTACAATGAGCAGTTCTTC. Protein sequence: CASSRGSGGNYNEQFF.

This clonotype was observed a few times. The V call is TRBV4-3, the J call TRBJ1-6; D is undetermined. CDR3 length: 14 residues. The germline CDR1 and CDR2 sequences are LGHNA and YSLEER. V was pared by 1 base and J by 10 bases, with 11 bases between. CDR3 DNA: TGCGCCAGCAGCCAAGTCCAGGCAACATCACCCCTCCACTTT. Translated: CASSQVQATSPLHF.

This clonotype has a count of ten or more. The rearrangement links TRBV12-3 or TRBV12-4 to TRBJ2-7; D gene uncertain. The length of the CDR3 is 12 residues. V lost 5 bases, J lost 6 bases, and 11 bases lay in between. The CDR3: CASSPSGFEQYF. The CDR3 DNA is TGTGCCAGCAGTCCCTCAGGTTTCGAGCAGTACTTC.

This clonotype was counted ten times or more. The chain links TRBV3-1 to TRBJ1-2; D is unclear. Trimming took off 4 bases at V and 1 base at J, with 16 bases between the two ends. The CDR3 is 16 amino acids. Germline loops: CDR1 LGHDT, CDR2 YNNKEL (reference sequence). The CDR3 reads CASSPSVGAGNYGYTF. The DNA for the CDR3 is TGTGCCAGCAGCCCGTCCGTGGGTGCCGGTAACTATGGCTACACCTTC.